The clone carrying this T cell receptor (beta chain) came up a few times. TCRdb recomputed calls from the RT-PCR reads with MiXCR, one row per CDR3 protein. Of about 680,000 distinct CDR3 sequences listed, approximately 14% are singletons. Sequenced sample: memory CD4+ T cells from blood. This sequence originates from a female donor in good health, serving as a healthy control.

CDR3 sequence: CASSQGTAPSYEQYF. CDR3 DNA sequence: TGCGCCAGCAGCCAAGGGACAGCCCCATCCTACGAGCAGTACTTC. This chain joins TRBV5-1 and TRBJ2-7, with TRBD1 identical over 7 bases. V was pared by 4 bases and J by 1 base, with 8 bases of the junction left unmatched. The germline V gene has CDR1 SGHRS and CDR2 YFSETQ. The CDR3 length is 15 residues.